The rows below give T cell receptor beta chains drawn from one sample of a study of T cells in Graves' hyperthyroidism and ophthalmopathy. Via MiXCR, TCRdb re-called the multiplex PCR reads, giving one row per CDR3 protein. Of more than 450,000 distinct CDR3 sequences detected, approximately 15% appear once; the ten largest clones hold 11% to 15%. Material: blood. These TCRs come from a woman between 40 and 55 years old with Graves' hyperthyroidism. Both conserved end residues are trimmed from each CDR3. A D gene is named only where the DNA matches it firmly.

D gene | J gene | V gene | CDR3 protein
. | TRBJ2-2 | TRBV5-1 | ASSRDPETGELF
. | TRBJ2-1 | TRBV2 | ASRGPAERF
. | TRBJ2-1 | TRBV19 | ASSKARMSAGSYNEQF
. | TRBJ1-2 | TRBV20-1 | SARVSGALLSGYT
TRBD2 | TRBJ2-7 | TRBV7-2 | ASSLVASGSFYEQY
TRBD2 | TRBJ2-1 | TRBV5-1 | ASSLGLAGEFYNEQF
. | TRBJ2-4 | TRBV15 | ATSRTTGAKNIQY
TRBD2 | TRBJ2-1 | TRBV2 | ASRNAGTSGRNEQF
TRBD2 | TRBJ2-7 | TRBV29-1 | SVDGGTSGRAPYEQY
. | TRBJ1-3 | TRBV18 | ASSPPVGGGPGNTIY
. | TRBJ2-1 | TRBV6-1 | ASSRLEIYNEQF
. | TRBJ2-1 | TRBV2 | ASSSPLGEQF
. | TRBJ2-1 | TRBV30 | AWSVGLNEQF
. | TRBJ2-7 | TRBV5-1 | ASSLSQPGDEQY
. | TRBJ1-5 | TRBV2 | ASMIYSNQPQH
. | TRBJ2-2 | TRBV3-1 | ASSLQRGGELF
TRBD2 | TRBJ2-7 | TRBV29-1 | SVELAGANPYEQY
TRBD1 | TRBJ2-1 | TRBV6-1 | ASSSTGGDLDEQF
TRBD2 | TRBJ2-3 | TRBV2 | ASRKSGRLADTQY
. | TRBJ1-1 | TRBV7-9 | ASSFQGAMNTEAF
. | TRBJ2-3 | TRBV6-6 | ASSYSRKDTQY
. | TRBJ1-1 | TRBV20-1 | SARLRTEAF
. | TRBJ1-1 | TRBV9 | ASSNMNTEAF
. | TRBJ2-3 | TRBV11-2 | ASSLGRRQGGTDTQY
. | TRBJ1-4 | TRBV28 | ASSLESGTNEKLF
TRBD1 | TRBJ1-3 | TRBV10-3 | AISTGQGIENTIY
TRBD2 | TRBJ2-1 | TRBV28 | ASSLSGTSGRKRNEQF
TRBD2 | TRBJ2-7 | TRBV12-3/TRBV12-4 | ASTGASGLSYEQY
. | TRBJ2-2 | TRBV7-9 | ASSLELAGELF